This T cell receptor (beta chain) was recovered during a study of T cells in Graves' hyperthyroidism and ophthalmopathy. Study-wide findings and caveats: Ophthalmopathy was distinguished from stable hyperthyroidism by 13 V-J signatures. Blood samples included most of the expanded thyroid clonotypes exceeding 0.001.

Hyperthyroidism of Graves' type that showed no ophthalmopathy progression within 18 months was stable. Clinicians diagnosed patients from clinical symptoms, serum thyroxine and TRAb, thyroid ultrasound and orbital computed tomography. Amplification of TCR beta CDR3 regions was performed using RNA transcripts as template. Carried out on the TCR CDR3, a first-round RT-PCR used the HTBI primer set. TCRdb analysed the multiplex PCR reads with MiXCR anew, one entry per CDR3 protein. The table lists 800,000 or so distinct CDR3 sequences, around 39% of them singletons. This clonotype was seen ten or more times. Its specificity is not known. With 5 bases clipped from V and 1 base from J, the junction kept 4 bases outside the gene matches. CDR1 and CDR2 from the germline V gene are SNHLY and FYNNEI. The CDR3 loop spans 16 amino acids.

J is TRBJ1-6 and V is TRBV2, with 8 nucleotides matching TRBD1. This TCR came from a man aged 18 to 29 with Graves' hyperthyroidism. The sequenced material came from blood. CDR3 protein: CASSSGGASYNSPLHF. The CDR3 DNA sequence: TGTGCCAGCAGTTCAGGGGGCGCATCCTATAATTCACCCCTCCACTTT.